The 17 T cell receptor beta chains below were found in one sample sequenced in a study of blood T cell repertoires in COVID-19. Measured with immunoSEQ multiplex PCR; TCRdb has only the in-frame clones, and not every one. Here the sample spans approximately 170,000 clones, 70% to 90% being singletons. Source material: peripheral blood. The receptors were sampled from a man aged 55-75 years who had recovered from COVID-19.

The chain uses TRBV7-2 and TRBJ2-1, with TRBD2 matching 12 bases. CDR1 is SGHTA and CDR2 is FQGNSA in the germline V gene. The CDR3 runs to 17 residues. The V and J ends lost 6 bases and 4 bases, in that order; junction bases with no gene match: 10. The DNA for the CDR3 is TGTGCCAGCAGACCCGTGGCTAGCGGGGGGGGGTACAATGAGCAGTTCTTC. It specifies CASRPVASGGGYNEQFF.

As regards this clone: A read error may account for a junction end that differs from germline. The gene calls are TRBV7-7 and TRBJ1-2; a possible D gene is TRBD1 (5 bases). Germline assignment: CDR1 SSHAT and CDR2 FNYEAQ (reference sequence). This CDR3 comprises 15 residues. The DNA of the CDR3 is TGTGCTAGCAGCCCCCGACAACGGGCAGGGAATGGCTACACCTTC. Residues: CASSPRQRAGNGYTF.

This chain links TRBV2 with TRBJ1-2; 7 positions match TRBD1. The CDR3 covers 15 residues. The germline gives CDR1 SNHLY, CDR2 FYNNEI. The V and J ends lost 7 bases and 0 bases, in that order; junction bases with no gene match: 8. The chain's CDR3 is CASTVNRGANYGYTF. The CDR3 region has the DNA TGTGCCAGCACCGTAAACAGGGGAGCTAACTATGGCTACACCTTC.

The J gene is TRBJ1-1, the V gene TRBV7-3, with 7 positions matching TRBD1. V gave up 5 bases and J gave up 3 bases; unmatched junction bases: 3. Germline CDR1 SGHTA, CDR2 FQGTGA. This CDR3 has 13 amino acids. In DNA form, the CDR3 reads TGTGCCAGCAGCCCTGGACAGGACACTGAAGCTTTCTTT. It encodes CASSPGQDTEAFF. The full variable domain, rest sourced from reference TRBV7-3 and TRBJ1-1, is GAGVSQTPSNKVTEKGKYVELRCDPISGHTALYWYRQSLGQGPEFLIYFQGTGAADDSGLPNDRFFAVRPEGSVSTLKIQRTERGDSAVYLCASSPGQDTEAFFGQGTRLTVV.

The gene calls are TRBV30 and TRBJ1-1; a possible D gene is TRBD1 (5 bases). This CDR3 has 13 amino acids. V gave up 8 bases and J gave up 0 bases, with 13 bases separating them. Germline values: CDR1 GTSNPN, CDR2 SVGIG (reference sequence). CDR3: CALRGSVNTEAFF. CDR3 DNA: TGTGCCCTAAGGGGCAGCGTGAACACTGAAGCTTTCTTT.

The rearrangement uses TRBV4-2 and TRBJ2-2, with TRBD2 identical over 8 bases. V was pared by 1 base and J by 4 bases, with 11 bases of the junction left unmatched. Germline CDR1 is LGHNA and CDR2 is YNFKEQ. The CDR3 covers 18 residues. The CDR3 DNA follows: TGTGCCAGCAGCCAAGGCATTGGTCGGGGGGGCGGCACCGGGGAGCTGTTTTTT. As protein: CASSQGIGRGGGTGELFF.

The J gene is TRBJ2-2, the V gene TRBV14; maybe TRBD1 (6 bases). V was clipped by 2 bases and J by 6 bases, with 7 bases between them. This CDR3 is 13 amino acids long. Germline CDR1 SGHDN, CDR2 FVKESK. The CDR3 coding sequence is TGTGCCAGCAGCCAATACAGGGCCGGGGAGCTGTTTTTT. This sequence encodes CASSQYRAGELFF.

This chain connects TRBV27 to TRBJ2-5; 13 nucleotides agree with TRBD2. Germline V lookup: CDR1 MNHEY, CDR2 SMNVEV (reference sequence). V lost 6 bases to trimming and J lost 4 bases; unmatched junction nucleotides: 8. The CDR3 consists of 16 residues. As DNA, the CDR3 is TGTGCCAGCAGATTACTAGCGGGGGGGGCGGGAGAGACCCAGTACTTC. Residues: CASRLLAGGAGETQYF.

CDR3 nucleotide sequence: TGTGCCAGCAGCCTGGCGACAGGGAGGCCCTACGAGCAGTACTTC. Its translation is CASSLATGRPYEQYF. The rearrangement links TRBV9 to TRBJ2-7, with a weak D call TRBD1 (7 bases). V lost 4 bases and J lost 2, with 16 bases in between. There are 15 residues in the CDR3. CDR1 is SGDLS and CDR2 is YYNGEE in the germline V gene.

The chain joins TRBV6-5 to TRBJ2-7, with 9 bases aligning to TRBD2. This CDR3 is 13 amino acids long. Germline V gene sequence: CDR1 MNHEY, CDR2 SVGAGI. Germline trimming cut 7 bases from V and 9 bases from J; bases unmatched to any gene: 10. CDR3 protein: CASITGGREGQYF. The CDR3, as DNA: TGTGCCAGCATCACCGGGGGGCGGGAGGGGCAGTACTTC.

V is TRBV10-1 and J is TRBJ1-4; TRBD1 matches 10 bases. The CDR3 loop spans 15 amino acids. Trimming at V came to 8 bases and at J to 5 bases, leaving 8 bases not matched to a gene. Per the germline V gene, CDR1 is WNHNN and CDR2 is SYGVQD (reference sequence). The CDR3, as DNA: TGCGCCAGCGGAAAGCCGGGACAGGGGAATGAAAAACTGTTTTTT. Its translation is CASGKPGQGNEKLFF.

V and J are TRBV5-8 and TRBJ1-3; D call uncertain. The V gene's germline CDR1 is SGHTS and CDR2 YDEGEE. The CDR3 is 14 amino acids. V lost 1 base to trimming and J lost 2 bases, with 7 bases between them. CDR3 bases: TGTGCCAGCAGCTTGTCCGGTACTGGAAACACCATATATTTT. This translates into CASSLSGTGNTIYF.

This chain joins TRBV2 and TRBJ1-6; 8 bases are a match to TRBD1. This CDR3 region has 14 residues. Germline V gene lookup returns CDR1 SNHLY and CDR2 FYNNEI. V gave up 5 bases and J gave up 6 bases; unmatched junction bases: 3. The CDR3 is CASSQGASNSPLHF. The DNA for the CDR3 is TGTGCCAGCAGTCAGGGGGCGAGTAATTCACCCCTCCACTTT.

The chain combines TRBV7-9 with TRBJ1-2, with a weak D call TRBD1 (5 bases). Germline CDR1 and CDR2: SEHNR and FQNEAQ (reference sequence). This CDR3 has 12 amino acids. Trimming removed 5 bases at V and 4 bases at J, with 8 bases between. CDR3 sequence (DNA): TGTGCCAGCAGCACGACAGCCTATGGCTACACCTTC. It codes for CASSTTAYGYTF.

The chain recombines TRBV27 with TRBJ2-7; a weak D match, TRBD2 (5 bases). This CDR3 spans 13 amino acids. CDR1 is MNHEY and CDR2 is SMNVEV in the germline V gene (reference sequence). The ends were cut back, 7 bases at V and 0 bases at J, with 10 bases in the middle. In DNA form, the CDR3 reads TGTGCCAGCAACGGGGTGAACTCCTACGAGCAGTACTTC. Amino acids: CASNGVNSYEQYF.

The CDR3 reads CASSGDRAAGANVLTF. DNA of the CDR3: TGCGCCAGCAGCGGGGACAGGGCAGCTGGGGCCAACGTCCTGACTTTC. The rearrangement links TRBV5-1 to TRBJ2-6, with 9 bases aligning to TRBD1. In germline, CDR1 is SGHRS, CDR2 YFSETQ. V lost 4 bases to trimming and J lost 2 bases; unmatched junction nucleotides: 4. There are 16 residues in the CDR3. Drawing the rest from reference TRBV5-1 and TRBJ2-6, the complete variable domain is KAGVTQTPRYLIKTRGQQVTLSCSPISGHRSVSWYQQTPGQGLQFLFEYFSETQRNKGNFPGRFSGRQFSNSRSEMNVSTLELGDSALYLCASSGDRAAGANVLTFGAGSRLTVL.

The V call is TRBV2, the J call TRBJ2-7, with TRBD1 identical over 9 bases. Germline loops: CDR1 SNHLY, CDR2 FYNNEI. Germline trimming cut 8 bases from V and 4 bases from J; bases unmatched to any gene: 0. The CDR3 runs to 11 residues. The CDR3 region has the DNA TGTGCCAGCGGACAGGGGTACGAGCAGTACTTC. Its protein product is CASGQGYEQYF.